This TCR beta chain is drawn from a study of T cell responses to AZD1222 COVID-19 vaccine (dated by TCRdb to the early 2020s). Context from the whole study: A total of 240 or so trial participants underwent TCR sequencing, of whom some 200 had received two doses of AZD1222 and 26 had received two doses of the MenACWY control vaccine. Trial participants were enrolled by age into subgroups of 18-55, 56-69 and 70-plus years, and around 140, 26 and 57 TCR-sequenced participants, respectively, were included in these subgroups. Beyond this particular receptor, the publication reports: After two AZD1222 doses, both the breadth and the depth of spike-specific TCRs were significantly higher than at day 0 and than in MenACWY recipients. Because no day 14 peak-response samples were available, repertoires were characterized only after the peak T cell response. Nearly half of unique spike-specific TCRs reportedly recognized epitopes outside regions mutated in the B.1.351 and B.1.1.7 variants. Participants were mostly white British and included more females than males, and it was suggested by the authors that clonal diversity may have been underestimated. Conclusions about previously exposed vaccinees are limited, since just a handful of AZD1222 recipients were seropositive for SARS-CoV-2 at baseline. In the small 56-69-year group, the increase in depth fell short of significance, most likely because of low power. CD4 TCRs associated with the vaccine covered the entire spike protein, and the dominant responses were in regions 160-218 and 743-854.

The CDR3 regions of human TCRbeta chains were analyzed by immunosequencing. In the original analysis: TCRs in the repertoires were matched against a reference library of SARS-CoV-2-specific TCRs that had been generated with the MIRA antigen-specificity platform. Breadth was defined as the fraction of unique TCRs that were SARS-CoV-2-associated. Depth was defined as the fraction of total T cells that were SARS-CoV-2-associated. Using the MIRA data, each spike-specific TCR was assigned both to the spike region to which the TCR was reactive and to a CD4 or CD8 class. Log10-transformed breadth and depth values were compared by one-way ANOVA with Sidak's multiple comparisons tests. TCRdb limited this immuneACCESS table to in-frame rearrangements with V and J called. A share of clones is missing; checked studies link under half to unresolved V genes, and the rest is unexplained. The V and J calls and the clone size are those of that table, but D and trimming were determined from the DNA. Within this sample are about 120,000 clones, with around 87% of them counted one time only. Under 3% of the sample is taken by the ten largest.

According to the study, the label for this sample's time point signals: about 28 days (+/-7) after the second vaccine dose. AZD1222 recipients whose second dose came at about 4 weeks and those whose second dose came at about 12 weeks were combined into one group, since spike-specific TCR depth and breadth did not differ between the two schedules. Samples from vaccinated people were obtained from the UK trials COV001 and COV002, which included a single-blind randomized controlled phase 2/3 trial of AZD1222 (ChAdOx1 nCoV-19) in healthy adults. For TCRbeta chain sequencing, PBMC samples were collected from trial participants at day 0 and at day 28 after the second dose. On this clone: The clone's antigen remains unknown. One base away there is no much larger clone; base qualities are not given.

The clonotype was recovered from an adult who received the AZD1222 COVID-19 vaccine. The sequenced sample was peripheral blood, obtained 28 days after the second AZD1222 dose.

The CDR3 has the sequence CASSYLDSPSEKLFF. The sequence in DNA is TGTGCCAGCAGTTACTTGGACAGCCCATCTGAAAAACTGTTTTTT. The chain is encoded by TRBV6-5 joined to TRBJ1-4; TRBD1 is a possible D gene, resting on 6 matching bases. The germline V gene encodes CDR1 MNHEY and CDR2 SVGAGI. V is cut by 1 base and J by 7 bases, and the space between the germline ends is 13 bases. Spanning cysteine to phenylalanine, the CDR3 consists of 15 amino acids. Just the 45-base CDR3 DNA is kept, in frame starting at base 1.